This TCR beta chain was observed in a study of Graves' ophthalmopathy and Graves' hyperthyroidism (dated by TCRdb to the late 2010s). About the full investigation: Hyperthyroidism was defined as stable when no progression to ophthalmopathy occurred within 18 months of follow-up. An independent validation cohort comprised roughly 20 hyperthyroidism patients and some 16 patients who later progressed from hyperthyroidism to ophthalmopathy. A discovery set of 100 patients (under 45 ophthalmopathy, 55 to 65 stable hyperthyroidism) was enrolled to explore V-J signatures distinguishing ophthalmopathy from hyperthyroidism. In total, 135 blood samples were TCR-sequenced: some 43 ophthalmopathy, approximately 75 hyperthyroidism and some 17 hyperthyroidism-to-ophthalmopathy patients. To tell Graves' ophthalmopathy apart from Graves' hyperthyroidism, and to predict which patients would progress to ophthalmopathy, the study relied on TCR beta repertoire signatures. In over 5 hyperthyroidism patients, the T-cell repertoires found in thyroid tissue were compared with those found in blood. Once sampling was done, hyperthyroidism patients were given methimazole at a starting dose of 30 mg daily, while ophthalmopathy patients were given high-dose intravenous methylprednisolone.

At the junction V is shortened by 3 bases and J by 4 bases, with 13 bases in between. According to the germline V gene, CDR1 reads MGHRA and CDR2 reads YSYEKL. There are 15 amino acids in the CDR3, from cysteine to phenylalanine inclusive. Only the CDR3 region is kept as DNA, spanning 45 bases read in frame from base 1. Details on this clonotype: No cognate antigen has been identified for it. The record has no base qualities; no much larger clone is one base away.

TCR beta CDR3 regions were amplified from RNA transcripts for repertoire sequencing. The first round was an RT-PCR using HTBI primers with the Qiagen OneStep RT-PCR kit, and this first round was followed by a second-round multiplex PCR, then size selection and purification. Sequencing of the libraries was carried out on an Illumina HiSeq2000 in paired-end mode with 100 bp reads. On the study's bioinformatics: SOAPnuke was used for read processing, and reads with adapters, uncalled bases, a mean Phred below 15, or no exact constant-primer or identifier match were discarded. COPE v1.2.5 was used to merge the high-quality paired reads. Each unique nucleotide sequence was defined as a clonotype, and clonotypes were aligned to IMGT TRB V, D and J references with MiTCR v1.1. The analysis was limited to V-J combinations with a frequency above 0.0001, which together covered 99.2% of repertoires. For each V-J combination, a TCR clonal expansion and chaos score was defined as the ratio of F50 clonal expansion to chaos observed in the TCRdist matrix. Welch's t-statistics and random forest were used to reduce features to over ten V-J combinations, which were fed into a naive Bayes classifier. Thyroid-blood repertoire similarity was quantified with the Morisita-Horn index. TCRdb took the public reads, trimmed them with fastp at Q25, ran MiXCR for clone calling and kept in-frame beta chains. Records with the same CDR3 protein are collapsed into one entry carrying the most frequent genes and DNA. These V and J calls derive from TCRdb rather than the authors' analysis. Here the sample has about 600,000 distinct CDR3 sequences; less than 40% occur a single time. The top ten hold about 4% of the sample.

Hyperthyroidism patients were newly diagnosed, were aged 18 to 65 years, and had a disease duration under 2 months. Patients were excluded if they had other autoimmune diseases, uncontrolled infections, pregnancy or lactation. Diagnosis relied on clinical symptoms, serum thyroxine, TRAb, thyroid ultrasound and orbital computed tomography. Total RNA was extracted with Trizol reagent and quality-checked on an Agilent 2100 Bioanalyzer. Study-wide conclusions, independent of this receptor: The 13-signature model separated ophthalmopathy from stable hyperthyroidism with roughly 90% sensitivity and 81.08% specificity in cross-validation, and 80%/75% in the test set. No statistical method was used to predetermine the sample size, and group allocation was not hidden from the investigators. In validation, the model predicted ophthalmopathy progression with more than 70% sensitivity and approximately 78% specificity; about a dozen predicted patients were CT-confirmed with GO in a median of around 6 months. Most expanded thyroid clonotypes with a frequency above 0.001 also appeared in blood, which suggests that blood repertoires may reflect the immune response in the thyroid.

Source material: peripheral blood or thyroid tissue (not recorded which). The receptor was derived from an adult man with Graves' hyperthyroidism. Recombination linked TRBV4-1 to TRBJ1-3; TRBD1 is a possible D gene, resting on 5 matching bases. At the DNA level, the sequence is TGCGCCAGCAGCCACTACGGGGCCTCGGGAAACACCATATATTTT. This gives the protein CASSHYGASGNTIYF.